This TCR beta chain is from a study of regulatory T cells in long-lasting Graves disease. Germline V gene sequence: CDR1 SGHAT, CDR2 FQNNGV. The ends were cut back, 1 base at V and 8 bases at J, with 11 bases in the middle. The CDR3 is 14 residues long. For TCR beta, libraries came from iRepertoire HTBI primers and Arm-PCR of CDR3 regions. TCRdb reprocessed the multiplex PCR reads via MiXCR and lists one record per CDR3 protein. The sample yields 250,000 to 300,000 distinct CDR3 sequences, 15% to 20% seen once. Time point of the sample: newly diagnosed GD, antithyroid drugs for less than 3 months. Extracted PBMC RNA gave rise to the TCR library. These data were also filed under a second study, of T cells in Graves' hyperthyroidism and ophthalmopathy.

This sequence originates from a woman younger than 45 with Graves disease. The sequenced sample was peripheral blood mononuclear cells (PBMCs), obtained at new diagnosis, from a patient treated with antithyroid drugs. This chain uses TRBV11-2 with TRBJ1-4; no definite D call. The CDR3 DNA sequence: TGTGCCAGCAGCTTAGGGATACCGGGGGAAAAACTGTTTTTT. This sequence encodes CASSLGIPGEKLFF. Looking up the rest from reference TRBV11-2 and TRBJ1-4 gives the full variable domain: EAGVAQSPRYKIIEKRQSVAFWCNPISGHATLYWYQQILGQGPKLLIQFQNNGVVDDSQLPKDRFSAERLKGVDSTLKIQPAKLEDSAVYLCASSLGIPGEKLFFGSGTQLSVL.